This T cell receptor (beta chain) was identified in a study of pediatric ulcerative colitis. This CDR3 spans 12 amino acids. The V gene lost 5 bases and the J gene lost 14 bases, with 18 bases spanning the gap. Germline loops: CDR1 SEHNR, CDR2 FQNEAQ (reference sequence). The protocol was immunoSEQ multiplex PCR, while the TCRdb copy is restricted to in-frame clones and leaves out a portion. The table has roughly 30,000 clones, roughly four fifths seen once; the top ten hold approximately 4%. The count of this clone is one. Input material: blood. This chain links TRBV7-9 with TRBJ2-5, with D perhaps TRBD1 (5 bases). This TCR derives from a boy between 10 and 17 years old with severe ulcerative colitis. This CDR3 reads CASSEMGRRLYF. The CDR3 DNA sequence: TGTGCCAGCAGCGAAATGGGGCGTAGGTTATACTTC.